This record concerns one T cell receptor beta chain sequence. Its antigen is still unknown. This sample is part of a study of glioma-infiltrating T cells. Germline assignment: CDR1 MNHEY and CDR2 SMNVEV (reference sequence). This CDR3 contains 16 residues. Deletions cut 6 bases from V and 2 bases from J, with 17 bases between. Overall study findings and caveats: Above-expected tissue-blood divergence occurred in all gliomas, most in low-grade ones.

Amplification of TCR alpha and beta CDR3 regions from RNA used iRepertoire nested multiplex PCR. TCRdb re-analysed the multiplex PCR reads in MiXCR, keeping a single row per CDR3 protein. The sample consists of fewer than 500,000 distinct CDR3 sequences, 35% to 45% of them appearing once. The TCR originated in a human donor with low-grade glioma or glioblastoma, undergoing nonglioma brain surgery, or in good health (not recorded which). The source material was glioma tissue, nonneoplastic brain tissue, or PBMCs (not recorded which). The J gene is TRBJ1-5, the V gene TRBV27; no firm D call. In nucleotides, the CDR3 is TGTGCCAGCAGCTTGGGGAGATGGCTTGGCAATCAGCCCCAGCATTTT. This sequence encodes CASSLGRWLGNQPQHF.